This T cell receptor beta chain derives from a study of post-analysis software for immune sequencing data. The CDR3 spans 14 residues. Deletions cut 6 bases from V and 0 bases from J, with 10 bases between. Germline loops: CDR1 SGHRS, CDR2 YFSETQ. Remarks on this clonotype: As yet, its antigen is unknown.

cDNA libraries of TCR beta carried unique molecular identifiers. TCRdb independently ran MiXCR on the PCR reads; one entry per CDR3 protein. In the table there are approximately 730,000 distinct CDR3 sequences, about 27% of which are singletons. Findings and caveats of the study: Controls showed lower frequencies than patients for a handful of TRBV segments, and TRBV5-6, TRBV5-1 and TRBV20-1 were among these. Comparison with controls showed significantly lower normalized Chao1 diversity in multiple sclerosis patients.

Sample: blood. This chain uses TRBV5-1 with TRBJ2-1; no definite D call. This clonotype was obtained from a girl aged 10-17 years with multiple sclerosis. In nucleotides, the CDR3 is TGCGCCAGCAACGTGGATCGCTCCTACAATGAGCAGTTCTTC. Translating it yields CASNVDRSYNEQFF.